This T cell receptor (beta chain) was retrieved from a study of blood T cell repertoires in COVID-19. Overall study: T cells, B-cell-depleted T cells, or PBMCs supplied cDNA or gDNA.

Per germline, CDR1 SGHRS and CDR2 YFSETQ. The CDR3 has 17 residues. V lost 3 bases and J lost 0; bases outside the gene matches: 7. In the source study's methods: Estimation of nucleated cell counts was performed using reference gene primer amplification. Produced via immunoSEQ multiplex PCR; TCRdb's table is partial and in-frame only. D and trimming were read from the DNA, whereas the V and J calls and clone size are those reported in that table. Seen here are fewer than 250,000 clones, about 80% observed once, and the top ten hold around 8%. This clone was observed once. The chain has TRBV5-1 and TRBJ2-2, with 8 bases identical to TRBD1. Material: peripheral blood. The source of this sequence is a woman aged 55-70 years with COVID-19, enrolled during active disease. CDR3 in amino acids: CASSWTGQGPNTGELFF. The CDR3 DNA reads as TGCGCCAGCAGCTGGACCGGACAGGGTCCGAACACCGGGGAGCTGTTTTTT.